The present T cell receptor beta chain was sequenced within a study of T cells in Graves' hyperthyroidism and ophthalmopathy. Authors of the study amplified TCR beta CDR3 regions from RNA transcripts. Carried out on the TCR CDR3, a first-round RT-PCR used the HTBI primer set. TCRdb reanalysed the multiplex PCR reads using MiXCR and keeps one entry per CDR3 protein. The sample contains approximately 720,000 distinct CDR3 sequences, approximately 18% of which appear only once. Trimming took 5 bases from V and 7 from J, leaving 15 bases between them. Germline V lookup: CDR1 MNHEY, CDR2 SMNVEV (reference sequence). The CDR3 loop spans 15 amino acids.

The sample taken for sequencing was blood. V and J are TRBV27 and TRBJ1-6; TRBD1 is a possible D gene (5 bases). The TCR sequence derives from a woman aged 50 to 65 with Graves' hyperthyroidism that later progressed to Graves' ophthalmopathy. The chain's CDR3 is CASSTNGTPNSPLHF. The CDR3 nucleotides read TGTGCCAGCAGTACCAATGGGACTCCAAATTCACCCCTCCACTTT.